This TCR beta chain was captured by sequencing in a study of T cell responses to AZD1222 COVID-19 vaccine. Study-wide results and limits: There were mostly white British donors and more females than males, and clonal diversity was possibly underestimated. Repertoire sampling happened only post peak T cell response.

Repertoires were generated with immunoSEQ multiplex PCR, while TCRdb's copy carries only in-frame clones and drops some. The table has 65,000 to 80,000 clones, roughly 91% seen once; the top ten hold more than 4%. The table lists this clone with a count of one. What it recognizes is unknown. Looked up from germline, CDR1 is KGHSH and CDR2 is LQKENI. The J segment lost 0 bases and the V segment lost 3 bases, leaving 14 bases of the junction unmatched. This CDR3 has 19 amino acids. The clonotype originates from an adult who received the MenACWY meningococcal vaccine as a control. This chain uses TRBV18 with TRBJ2-7; 10 bases fit TRBD2. The material was peripheral blood, obtained 28 days after the second dose of the MenACWY control vaccine. This CDR3 reads CASSPYLETSGIGSYEQYF. CDR3 bases: TGTGCCAGCTCACCTTATCTCGAAACTAGCGGGATAGGCTCCTACGAGCAGTACTTC.